This entry concerns a single T cell receptor beta chain. Its antigen is currently unknown. The sample is drawn from a study of T cell responses to AZD1222 COVID-19 vaccine. Points from the study as a whole: Breadth and depth of Spike-specific TCRs rose after two AZD1222 doses. Every sample of the repertoires postdated the peak T cell response.

The germline V gene encodes CDR1 LGHNA and CDR2 YNFKEQ. V shed 4 bases and J 3 bases; nucleotides not matched to a gene: 12. The CDR3 loop spans 17 amino acids. TCRdb's table, derived via immunoSEQ multiplex PCR, lists solely in-frame clones and lacks some. The data contain more than 120,000 clones, roughly 88% of them singletons. The genes are TRBV4-2 and TRBJ2-5, with 9 bases lining up with TRBD2. The sequencing used peripheral blood, collected 28 days after the second dose of the MenACWY control vaccine. The clonotype was recovered from an adult who received the MenACWY meningococcal vaccine as a control. This chain's CDR3 is CASSPLGPSGKKETQYF. CDR3 bases: TGTGCCAGCAGCCCCCTCGGGCCTAGCGGGAAGAAAGAGACCCAGTACTTC.